This T cell receptor beta chain was recorded in a study of blood T cells in healthy people across ages. A sample-barcoded 5' primer and a J-beta primer mix were used in a second PCR of roughly 6 to 11 cycles. Via MiXCR, TCRdb re-called the 5' RACE reads, giving one row per CDR3 protein. This table has about 1.4 million distinct CDR3 sequences, 45% to 70% appearing once. The CDR3 contains 12 residues. Germline values: CDR1 MDHEN, CDR2 SYDVKM. The V end lost 3 bases, the J end lost 2 bases, and 4 bases lay between the germline ends. This clonotype was counted only a few times. Its antigen remains unidentified. Researchers isolated at least 6.5 million PBMCs per sample. At least 5 micrograms of total RNA were extracted per sample. Study results and caveats: It was found that TCR beta diversity correlated strongly with the percentage of naive T cells.

Sequencing was carried out using blood. The V gene is TRBV28, the J gene TRBJ2-5; no firm D call. This TCR derives from a man aged 18 to 29 in good health. The CDR3 region is CASSFPQETQYF. CDR3 DNA sequence: TGTGCCAGCAGTTTCCCGCAAGAGACCCAGTACTTC.